The 28 T cell receptor beta chains below come from one sample, sequenced in a study of T-cell reconstitution after alpha-beta-depleted transplantation in children. Unique molecular identifiers were used in preparing the TCRbeta library. TCRdb used MiXCR to reprocess the PCR reads, holding one entry per CDR3 protein. In the table there are approximately 170,000 distinct CDR3 sequences, roughly 11% of which are singletons. This specimen was PBMCs, taken before TCRalphabeta/CD19-depleted stem cell transplant. These receptors all stem from a boy aged 2 to 10 with acute myeloid leukemia, due to receive a stem cell transplant.

This clonotype was recorded at least ten times. The V call is TRBV4-1, the J call TRBJ1-2; the D is unclear. Trimming pared 8 bases from V and 8 bases from J, leaving 15 bases between. This CDR3 is built from 12 residues. Per the germline V gene, CDR1 is MGHRA and CDR2 is YSYEKL. The CDR3 sequence is CASSSGEGGYTF. The DNA of the CDR3 is TGCGCCAGCTCCTCCGGGGAGGGAGGCTACACCTTC.

This clonotype was recorded at least ten times. V usage is TRBV20-1 and J usage is TRBJ2-5; TRBD1 agrees at 7 bases. V lost 5 bases to trimming and J lost 4 bases; unmatched junction nucleotides: 7. The germline gives CDR1 DFQATT, CDR2 SNEGSKA (reference sequence). The CDR3 consists of 13 residues. The CDR3 sequence: CSAHLRTGETQYF. The CDR3 nucleotides read TGCAGTGCTCACCTCAGGACAGGAGAGACCCAGTACTTC.

This clonotype was detected only once. The chain links TRBV12-5 to TRBJ1-1; D unresolved. This CDR3 spans 12 amino acids. Looked up from germline, CDR1 is LGHNT and CDR2 is FRNRAP. The CDR3 spells CVCGLSGTEAFF. The CDR3 DNA reads as TGTGTCTGTGGTTTGAGCGGGACTGAAGCTTTCTTT.

This clonotype was counted between two and nine times. V and J are TRBV21-1 and TRBJ2-5; the D call TRBD2 from the table was never checked on the DNA. TRBV21-1 is given as a pseudogene. The CDR3 is made up of 20 amino acids. CDR3 sequence: CASSKVLYFLDGGPRETQYF. In DNA form, the CDR3 reads TGTGCCAGCAGCAAAGTTCTCTATTTTCTGGACGGAGGTCCAAGAGAGACCCAGTACTTC.

This clonotype has a count of ten or more. The chain combines TRBV20-1 with TRBJ2-7; TRBD1 or TRBD2 may be the D gene (5 bases each). There are 15 residues in the CDR3. Germline values: CDR1 DFQATT, CDR2 SNEGSKA (reference sequence). The V end was cut by 2 bases, the J end by 0 bases, with 14 bases between. The CDR3 DNA reads TGCAGTGCTAGACGTTTGGGGGATAACTCCTACGAGCAGTACTTC. Encoded protein: CSARRLGDNSYEQYF.

There are many counts of this clonotype. This CDR3 is CASSKGGSNQPQHF. The CDR3 bases are TGTGCCAGCAGCAAGGGGGGTAGCAATCAGCCCCAGCATTTT. The chain uses TRBV7-9 and TRBJ1-5; D may be TRBD1 (6 bases). V was cut by 5 bases and J by 0 bases, with 8 bases left in between. The CDR3 sequence is 14 residues long. Germline loops: CDR1 SEHNR, CDR2 FQNEAQ (reference sequence).

This clonotype was seen many times. The chain employs TRBV12-3 or TRBV12-4 and TRBJ2-1; D is ambiguous. The ends were cut back, 6 bases at V and 10 bases at J, with 10 bases in the middle. This CDR3 is built from 11 residues. The CDR3 DNA is TGTGCCAGCAGCTATTCTGCGGAGCAGTTCTTC. This sequence encodes CASSYSAEQFF.

This clonotype was counted many times. This sequence joins TRBV7-2 and TRBJ1-5; possible D gene TRBD1, 5 bases. The CDR3 loop spans 15 amino acids. Trimming pared 1 base from V and 3 bases from J, leaving 10 bases between. The germline V gene encodes CDR1 SGHTA and CDR2 FQGNSA. The chain's CDR3 is CASSLGGTFNQPQHF. In DNA form, the CDR3 reads TGTGCCAGCAGCTTAGGGGGCACGTTCAATCAGCCCCAGCATTTT.

This clonotype was picked up many times. The chain combines TRBV7-9 with TRBJ2-5; D is unresolved. Germline CDR1 is SEHNR and CDR2 is FQNEAQ (reference sequence). The germline V and J ends were trimmed by 4 bases and 5 bases, with 17 bases remaining between them. The CDR3 totals 15 residues. CDR3 DNA sequence: TGTGCCAGCAGCTCCACCGGTTCGCTGGGGGAGACCCAGTACTTC. It is translated as CASSSTGSLGETQYF.

V gene TRBV7-2 combines with J gene TRBJ1-2; unclear D gene. The CDR3 has 12 amino acids. V lost 1 base, J lost 7 bases, and 7 bases lay in between. CDR1 and CDR2 from the germline V gene are SGHTA and FQGNSA. The DNA for the CDR3 is TGTGCCAGCAGCTTAGATGGATTTGGCTACACCTTC. This translates into CASSLDGFGYTF.

This clonotype was seen ten or more times. The chain combines TRBV20-1 with TRBJ2-7; 12 positions match TRBD2. V was pared by 2 bases and J by 5 bases, with 7 bases of the junction left unmatched. The CDR3 contains 15 residues. Germline assignment: CDR1 DFQATT and CDR2 SNEGSKA (reference sequence). The CDR3 loop is CSARTRGLAGNEQYF. Written as DNA, the CDR3 is TGCAGTGCTAGAACACGTGGACTAGCGGGAAACGAGCAGTACTTC.

This clonotype was picked up many times. This chain joins TRBV7-9 and TRBJ2-5; perhaps D is TRBD1 or TRBD2 (7 bases each). Germline CDR1 and CDR2: SEHNR and FQNEAQ (reference sequence). The length of the CDR3 is 16 residues. V lost 4 bases and J 2 bases, leaving 17 bases between the germline ends. This CDR3 reads CASSSGGGGRQETQYF. The CDR3 DNA reads TGTGCCAGCAGCTCAGGGGGAGGCGGGAGACAAGAGACCCAGTACTTC.

This clonotype was recorded at least ten times. The chain joins TRBV5-5 to TRBJ2-7; TRBD1 matches at 9 bases. Germline lookup yields CDR1 SGHKS and CDR2 YYEKEE (reference sequence). J gave up 9 bases and V 4 bases, and 11 bases lay outside the gene matches. CDR3 size: 14 residues. This CDR3 reads CASSPGQGISGQYF. CDR3 in DNA: TGTGCCAGCAGCCCGGGACAGGGAATAAGCGGGCAGTACTTC.

This clonotype occurred many times. CDR3 sequence reads: CSARERRTGIFDTQYF. For the CDR3, the DNA is TGCAGTGCTAGAGAGCGGAGGACCGGGATTTTCGATACGCAGTATTTT. V usage is TRBV20-1 and J usage is TRBJ2-3, with D maybe TRBD2 (5 bases). CDR1 and CDR2 (germline): DFQATT, SNEGSKA (reference sequence). The CDR3 totals 16 residues. Trimming pared 0 bases from V and 6 bases from J, leaving 19 bases between.

This clonotype has at least ten counts. The V and J genes are TRBV5-1 and TRBJ2-2, with a possible D match to TRBD2 (6 bases). Germline lookup yields CDR1 SGHRS and CDR2 YFSETQ. Trimming cost V 4 bases and J 6 bases, with 10 bases left between them. There are 13 residues in the CDR3. CDR3 sequence (DNA): TGCGCCAGCAGCCGGGGGATGGCCGGGGAGCTGTTTTTT. Translating it yields CASSRGMAGELFF.

This clonotype was detected ten times or more. The genes are TRBV7-2 and TRBJ2-5, with D hard to call. V gave up 1 base and J gave up 4 bases, with 10 bases separating them. The CDR3 runs to 14 residues. The germline V gene has CDR1 SGHTA and CDR2 FQGNSA. CDR3 protein: CASSLVGPSETQYF. In nucleotides, the CDR3 is TGTGCCAGCAGCTTAGTTGGCCCCTCAGAGACCCAGTACTTC.

This chain joins TRBV4-1 and TRBJ2-2; 9 nucleotides line up with TRBD2. Germline CDR1 reads MGHRA; CDR2 reads YSYEKL. The CDR3 runs 16 residues. With V trimmed by 1 base and J by 3 bases, 3 bases remained unmatched. This chain's CDR3 is CASSQAPSGDTGELFF. The CDR3 region has the DNA TGCGCCAGCAGCCAAGCCCCTAGCGGGGACACCGGGGAGCTGTTTTTT.

The table lists this clonotype with many counts. The rearrangement links TRBV4-1 to TRBJ2-1; TRBD1 or TRBD2 may be the D gene (5 bases each). The CDR3 is 14 residues long. V gave up 1 base and J gave up 5 bases, with 9 bases separating them. Germline CDR1 and CDR2: MGHRA and YSYEKL. The CDR3 region is CASSQVLGDNEQFF. The CDR3 nucleotides are TGCGCCAGCAGCCAAGTTCTGGGGGACAATGAGCAGTTCTTC.

This clonotype was detected ten times or more. This chain links TRBV29-1 with TRBJ2-7; weak D call: TRBD2 (6 bases). From germline, CDR1 is SQVTM and CDR2 ANQGSEA. There are 12 residues in the CDR3. V was pared by 4 bases and J by 3 bases, with 10 bases between. This CDR3 is CSVGEANYEQYF. DNA for the CDR3: TGCAGCGTTGGGGAGGCCAACTACGAGCAGTACTTC.

This clonotype was found many times. This sequence joins TRBV9 and TRBJ2-1, with D possibly being TRBD2 (5 bases). The CDR3 covers 15 residues. CDR1 is SGDLS and CDR2 is YYNGEE in the germline V gene. Trimming removed 0 bases at V and 3 bases at J, with 10 bases between. CDR3 coding DNA: TGTGCCAGCAGCGTAGCCGGGGTTGGCTACAATGAGCAGTTCTTC. Translation: CASSVAGVGYNEQFF.

This clonotype was counted ten times or more. The genes are TRBV4-1 and TRBJ1-1; D perhaps matches TRBD1 (6 bases). The CDR3 extends over 17 amino acids. V shed 1 base and J shed 5 bases, with 20 bases lying between them. Germline V gene data show CDR1 as MGHRA and CDR2 as YSYEKL. In nucleotides, the CDR3 is TGCGCCAGCAGCCAAGGCTCGGGACACCAGAAGGGGACTGAAGCTTTCTTT. Translating it yields CASSQGSGHQKGTEAFF.

This clonotype was observed many times. This chain joins TRBV7-2 and TRBJ2-7, with 7 bases aligning to TRBD2. Per germline, CDR1 SGHTA and CDR2 FQGNSA. The CDR3 runs 15 residues. J was trimmed by 3 bases and V by 3 bases; bases with no gene match: 8. The CDR3 DNA follows: TGTGCCAGCAGCTTTGGCGGGGGAGATTTCTACGAGCAGTACGTC. Translation: CASSFGGGDFYEQYV.

This clonotype was seen at least ten times. V is TRBV5-1 and J is TRBJ2-5, with D perhaps matching TRBD2 (5 bases). Between the trimmed V and J ends, which lost 3 bases and 1 base, there was a span of 13 bases. Germline V gene sequence: CDR1 SGHRS, CDR2 YFSETQ. This CDR3 spans 15 amino acids. This chain's CDR3 is CASSSYLAGQETQYF. The CDR3 coding sequence is TGCGCCAGCAGCTCCTACCTTGCGGGCCAAGAGACCCAGTACTTC.

The chain links TRBV4-1 to TRBJ2-3; D is undetermined. The ends were cut back, 1 base at V and 2 bases at J, with 13 bases in the middle. The CDR3 contains 16 residues. Germline V lookup: CDR1 MGHRA, CDR2 YSYEKL. This CDR3 reads CASSQGRAYLTDTQYF. CDR3 bases: TGCGCCAGCAGCCAAGGGCGAGCCTATCTCACAGATACGCAGTATTTT.

As regards this clonotype: This may arise from a read error, as a much more abundant clone is one base away. The chain couples TRBV20-1 to TRBJ1-1; the match to TRBD1 covers 7 bases. Germline V lookup: CDR1 DFQATT, CDR2 SNEGSKA (reference sequence). The CDR3 covers 14 residues. DNA for the CDR3: TGCTGTGTCATTCCCGGGACAGTCGACACTGAAGCTTTCTTT. Its protein is CCVIPGTVDTEAFF.

In its sample, this clonotype was seen many times. The V call is TRBV10-3, the J call TRBJ1-3, with 7 bases identical to TRBD1. The CDR3 runs 18 residues. Trimming cost V 6 bases and J 0 bases; bases outside gene matches: 14. The V gene's germline CDR1 is ENHRY and CDR2 SYGVKD. The chain's CDR3 is CAIRERPGTVNSGNTIYF. CDR3 bases: TGTGCCATCAGAGAGAGACCCGGGACAGTTAACTCTGGAAACACCATATATTTT.

Regarding this clonotype: A much larger clone sits a single nucleotide away, making a read error possible. The CDR3 here is CASSLTLWPYNEQFF. The CDR3 region has the DNA TGTGCCAGCAGTTTAACCTTATGGCCGTACAATGAGCAGTTCTTC. V usage is TRBV12-3 or TRBV12-4 and J usage is TRBJ2-1, with D uncertain. V was clipped by 2 bases and J by 4 bases, with 12 bases between them. The CDR3 sequence is 15 residues long.

The J gene is TRBJ2-1, the V gene TRBV20-1; the D call may be TRBD1 or TRBD2 (6 bases each). Deletions cut 3 bases from V and 3 bases from J, with 27 bases between. CDR1 DFQATT and CDR2 SNEGSKA come from the germline V gene (reference sequence). The CDR3 has 19 residues. CDR3 coding DNA: TGCAGTGCTAGGGACGTGAGAAGCTCCCGACTAGGGGGCTACAATGAGCAGTTCTTC. Its translation: CSARDVRSSRLGGYNEQFF.